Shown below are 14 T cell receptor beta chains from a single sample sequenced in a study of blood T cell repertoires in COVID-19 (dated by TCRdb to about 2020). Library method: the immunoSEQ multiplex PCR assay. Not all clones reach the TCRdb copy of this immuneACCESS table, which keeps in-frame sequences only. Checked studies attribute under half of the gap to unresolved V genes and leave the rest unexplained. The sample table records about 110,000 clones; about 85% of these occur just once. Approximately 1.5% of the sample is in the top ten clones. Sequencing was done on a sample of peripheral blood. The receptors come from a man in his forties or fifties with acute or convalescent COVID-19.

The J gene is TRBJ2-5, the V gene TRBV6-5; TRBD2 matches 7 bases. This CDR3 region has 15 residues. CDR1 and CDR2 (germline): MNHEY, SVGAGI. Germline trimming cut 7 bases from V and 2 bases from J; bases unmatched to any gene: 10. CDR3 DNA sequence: TGTGCCAGCAATACGAGCCCGGGGGGTCAAGAGACCCAGTACTTC. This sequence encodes CASNTSPGGQETQYF.

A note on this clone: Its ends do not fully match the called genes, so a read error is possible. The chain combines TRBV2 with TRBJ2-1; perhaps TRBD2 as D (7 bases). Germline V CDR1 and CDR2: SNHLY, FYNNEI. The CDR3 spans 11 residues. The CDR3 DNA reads TGTGCCAGCAGTGACGGGGGGCCAAAGGTCTTC. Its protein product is CASSDGGPKVF. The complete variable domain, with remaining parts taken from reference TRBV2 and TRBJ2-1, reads EPEVTQTPSHQVTQMGQEVILRCVPISNHLYFYWYRQILGQKVEFLVSFYNNEISEKSEIFDDQFSVERPDGSNFTLKIRSTKLEDSAMYFCASSDGGPKVFGPGTRLTVL.

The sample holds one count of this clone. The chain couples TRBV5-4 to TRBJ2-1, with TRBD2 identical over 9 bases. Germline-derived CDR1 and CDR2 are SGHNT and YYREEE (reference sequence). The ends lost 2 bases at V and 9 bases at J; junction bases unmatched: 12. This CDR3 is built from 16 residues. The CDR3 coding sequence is TGTGCCAGCAGCTTAGCCTCAAGCGGGGGGCGGGGTGAGCAGTTCTTC. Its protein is CASSLASSGGRGEQFF.

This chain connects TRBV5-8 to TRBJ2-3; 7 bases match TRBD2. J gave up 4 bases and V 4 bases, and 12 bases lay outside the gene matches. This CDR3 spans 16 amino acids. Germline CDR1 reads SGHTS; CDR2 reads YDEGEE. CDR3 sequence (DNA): TGTGCCAGCAGCCCGTGGAGGGCGGGGGATGCAGATACGCAGTATTTT. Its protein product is CASSPWRAGDADTQYF.

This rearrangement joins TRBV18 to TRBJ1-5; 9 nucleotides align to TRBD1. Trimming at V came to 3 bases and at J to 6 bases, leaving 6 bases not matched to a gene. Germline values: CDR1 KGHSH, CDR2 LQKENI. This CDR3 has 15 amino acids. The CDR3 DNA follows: TGTGCCAGCTCACCTGGGACAGGGTCGGGTCAGCCCCAGCATTTT. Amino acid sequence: CASSPGTGSGQPQHF.

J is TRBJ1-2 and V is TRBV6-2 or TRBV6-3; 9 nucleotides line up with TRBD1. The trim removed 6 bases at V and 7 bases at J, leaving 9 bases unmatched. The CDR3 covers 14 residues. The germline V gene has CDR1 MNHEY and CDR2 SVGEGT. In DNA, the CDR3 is TGTGCCAGCAGCCCCGGGACAGGGAGTGGTGGCTACACCTTC. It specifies CASSPGTGSGGYTF.

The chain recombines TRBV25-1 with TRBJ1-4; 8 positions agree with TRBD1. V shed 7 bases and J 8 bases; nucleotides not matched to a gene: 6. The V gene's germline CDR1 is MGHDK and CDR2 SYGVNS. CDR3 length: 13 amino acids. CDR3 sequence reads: CASNQGAGEKLFF. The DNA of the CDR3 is TGTGCCAGCAATCAGGGGGCCGGGGAAAAACTGTTTTTT.

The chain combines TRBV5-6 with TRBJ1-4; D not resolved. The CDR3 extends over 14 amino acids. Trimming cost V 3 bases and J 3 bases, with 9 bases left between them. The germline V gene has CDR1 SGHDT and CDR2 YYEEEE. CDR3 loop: CASSSLGPNEKLFF. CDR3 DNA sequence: TGTGCCAGCAGCTCCCTTGGGCCTAATGAAAAACTGTTTTTT. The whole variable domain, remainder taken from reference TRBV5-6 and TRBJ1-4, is DAGVTQSPTHLIKTRGQQVTLRCSPKSGHDTVSWYQQALGQGPQFIFQYYEEEERQRGNFPDRFSGHQFPNYSSELNVNALLLGDSALYLCASSSLGPNEKLFFGSGTQLSVL.

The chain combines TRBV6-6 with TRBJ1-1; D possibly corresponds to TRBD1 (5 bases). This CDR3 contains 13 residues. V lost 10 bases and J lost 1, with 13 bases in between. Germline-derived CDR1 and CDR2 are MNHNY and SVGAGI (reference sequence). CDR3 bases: TGTGCCACCCGGAGGGGCGGGAACACTGAAGCTTTCTTT. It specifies CATRRGGNTEAFF.

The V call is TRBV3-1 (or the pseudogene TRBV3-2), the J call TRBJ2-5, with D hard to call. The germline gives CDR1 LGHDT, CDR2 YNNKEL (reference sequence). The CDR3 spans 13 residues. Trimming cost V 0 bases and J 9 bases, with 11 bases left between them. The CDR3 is CASSQDWSRSQYF. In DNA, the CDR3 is TGTGCCAGCAGCCAAGATTGGTCGAGGTCCCAGTACTTC.

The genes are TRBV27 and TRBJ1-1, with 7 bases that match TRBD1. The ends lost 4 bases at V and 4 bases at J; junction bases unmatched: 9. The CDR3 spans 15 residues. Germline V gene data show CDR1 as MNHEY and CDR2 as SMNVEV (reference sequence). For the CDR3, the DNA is TGTGCCAGCAGTTCCTCAGGGGGAAGGGTCACTGAAGCTTTCTTT. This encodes CASSSSGGRVTEAFF.

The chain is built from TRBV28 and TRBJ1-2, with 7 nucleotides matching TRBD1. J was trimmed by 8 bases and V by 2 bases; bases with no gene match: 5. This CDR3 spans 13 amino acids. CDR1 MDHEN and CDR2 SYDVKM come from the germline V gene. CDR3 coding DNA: TGTGCCAGCAGTTTAAAGGGGGCACGGGGCTACACCTTC. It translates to CASSLKGARGYTF.

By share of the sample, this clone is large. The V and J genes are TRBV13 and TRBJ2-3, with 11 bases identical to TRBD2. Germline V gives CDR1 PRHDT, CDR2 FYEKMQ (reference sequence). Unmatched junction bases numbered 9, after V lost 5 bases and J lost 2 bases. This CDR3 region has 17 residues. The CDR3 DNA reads TGTGCCAGCAGCACAACTAGCGGGGGCCCGGTCACAGATACGCAGTATTTT. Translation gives CASSTTSGGPVTDTQYF. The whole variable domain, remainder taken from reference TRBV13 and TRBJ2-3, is AAGVIQSPRHLIKEKRETATLKCYPIPRHDTVYWYQQGPGQDPQFLISFYEKMQSDKGSIPDRFSAQQFSDYHSELNMSSLELGDSALYFCASSTTSGGPVTDTQYFGPGTRLTVL.

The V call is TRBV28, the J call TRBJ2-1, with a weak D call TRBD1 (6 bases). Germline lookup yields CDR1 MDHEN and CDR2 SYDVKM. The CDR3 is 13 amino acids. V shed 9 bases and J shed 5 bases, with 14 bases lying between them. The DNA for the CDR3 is TGTGCCAGTAACGGGACACCAAACAATGAGCAGTTCTTC. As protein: CASNGTPNNEQFF.